This entry lists 21 T cell receptor beta chains sequenced from one sample in a study of low-dose radiotherapy and immunotherapy resistance in tumors. This sample's time point: after trial treatment. The treatment denotes: LDRT plus nivolumab, ipilimumab, low-dose cyclophosphamide and aspirin (RACIN trial). With TRAV- and TRBV-specific primers, first-strand cDNA was made, covering the alpha and beta chains. Both a constant-region primer and a V-primer adapter served to amplify TCRs across roughly 20 PCR cycles. TCRdb passed the reads through MiXCR, listing each CDR3 protein once. Among some 46,000 distinct CDR3 sequences listed, approximately 26% were seen once. The specimen comprised PBMCs, sampled after low-dose radiotherapy plus immunotherapy. The receptors shown here come from a male donor with prostate cancer.

This clonotype was detected many times. The rearrangement joins TRBV19 to TRBJ1-1; 8 bases map to TRBD1. Germline values: CDR1 LNHDA, CDR2 SQIVND (reference sequence). With 6 bases clipped from V and 0 bases from J, the junction kept 3 bases outside the gene matches. This CDR3 contains 14 residues. The DNA of the CDR3 is TGTGCCAGTAGCACAGGGGGAATGAACACTGAAGCTTTCTTT. Translating gives CASSTGGMNTEAFF.

There are many counts of this clonotype. This sequence joins TRBV6-2 or TRBV6-3 and TRBJ1-5; 9 nucleotides align to TRBD1. V shed 6 bases and J 9 bases; nucleotides not matched to a gene: 9. Germline lookup yields CDR1 MNHEY and CDR2 SVGEGT. The CDR3 totals 14 residues. The CDR3 bases are TGTGCCAGCAGAGACAGGGGGGGTTTAGGGCCCCAGCATTTT. It specifies CASRDRGGLGPQHF.

This clonotype was observed a few times. This sequence joins TRBV7-2 and TRBJ1-1; D remains unclear. V was trimmed by 2 bases and J by 1 base, leaving 14 bases between them. The CDR3 contains 16 residues. CDR1 is SGHTA and CDR2 is FQGNSA in the germline V gene. The CDR3 protein is CASSLLFSGQNTEAFF. In DNA form, the CDR3 reads TGTGCCAGCAGCTTACTATTTTCGGGCCAGAACACTGAAGCTTTCTTT.

This clonotype was counted many times. The rearrangement joins TRBV10-3 to TRBJ1-1; 8 bases are shared with TRBD1. J lost 10 bases, V lost 6 bases, and 16 bases had no gene match. Germline V gene lookup returns CDR1 ENHRY and CDR2 SYGVKD. This CDR3 has 15 residues. The CDR3 loop reads CAISSPTLGQGAAFF. CDR3 nucleotide sequence: TGTGCCATCAGCTCACCCACCCTCGGACAGGGTGCAGCTTTCTTT.

Comments on this clonotype: A far larger clone is only one base removed, so a read error is likely. The rearrangement links TRBV5-6 to TRBJ2-1; weak D call: TRBD2 (5 bases). Trimming stripped 4 bases from V and 13 bases from J, with 21 bases between. The CDR3 spans 14 residues. Germline CDR1 and CDR2: SGHDT and YYEEEE. CDR3 sequence (DNA): TGTGCCAGCAGCAAAGGGAGAGTGGGCGAGACCCAGTTCTTC. Its protein is CASSKGRVGETQFF.

This clonotype was seen ten or more times. The chain combines TRBV27 with TRBJ2-2; no clear D. CDR1 and CDR2 (germline): MNHEY, SMNVEV (reference sequence). Trimming left V 2 bases short and J 5 bases short, with 6 bases between. CDR3 length: 13 amino acids. The CDR3 bases are TGTGCCAGCAGTTTAGGCCTTACCGGGGAGCTGTTTTTT. Protein product: CASSLGLTGELFF.

The chain uses TRBV28 and TRBJ2-3, with D possibly being TRBD1 (6 bases). V was trimmed by 6 bases and J by 2 bases, leaving 18 bases between them. The CDR3 is 16 amino acids. Germline lookup yields CDR1 MDHEN and CDR2 SYDVKM. The CDR3 nucleotides read TGTGCCAGCAGATCCACTCCGGGACAACTCACAGATACGCAGTATTTT. This gives the protein CASRSTPGQLTDTQYF.

A word on this clonotype: This likely traces to a read error, being one base from a far larger clone. The rearrangement links TRBV5-8 to TRBJ2-7; D uncertain. The CDR3 has 14 amino acids. CDR1 is SGHTS, CDR2 YDEGEE, per germline. CDR3 loop: CASSLGLSSYKQYF. Written as DNA, the CDR3 is TGTGCCAGCAGCTTGGGTCTTAGCTCCTACAAGCAGTACTTC.

At least ten counts were recorded for this clonotype. The rearrangement uses TRBV29-1 and TRBJ1-2; 8 bases map to TRBD1. From germline, CDR1 is SQVTM and CDR2 ANQGSEA. The CDR3 is made up of 15 amino acids. J lost 8 bases, V lost 3 bases, and 14 bases had no gene match. The CDR3 here is CSVDPFGQGAKGYTF. The CDR3 DNA sequence: TGCAGCGTTGACCCCTTCGGACAGGGAGCGAAGGGCTACACCTTC.

This clonotype was detected many times. The rearrangement links TRBV20-1 to TRBJ1-4; D is unclear. V gave up 6 bases and J gave up 8 bases, with 13 bases separating them. Germline loops: CDR1 DFQATT, CDR2 SNEGSKA (reference sequence). The CDR3 spans 12 residues. CDR3 residues: CSATTPAEKLFF. For the CDR3, the DNA is TGCAGTGCCACCACGCCAGCCGAAAAACTGTTTTTT.

For this clonotype: A far more abundant clone sits one base away, making this likely a read error. This chain links TRBV19 with TRBJ2-7, with 9 bases fitting TRBD1. Germline V lookup: CDR1 LNHDA, CDR2 SQIVND (reference sequence). The length of the CDR3 is 14 residues. V trimming: 3 bases; J trimming: 7 bases; junction bases outside the gene matches: 7. The chain's CDR3 is CASSIGTGWNEQYF. For the CDR3, the DNA is TGTGCCAGTAGTATCGGGACAGGGTGGAATGAGCAGTACTTC. Full variable domain (missing parts from reference TRBV19 and TRBJ2-7): DGGITQSPKYLFRKEGQNVTLSCEQNLNHDAMYWYRQDPGQGLRLIYYSQIVNDFQKGDIAEGYSVSREKKESFPLTVTSAQKNPTAFYLCASSIGTGWNEQYFGPGTRLTVT.

The table lists this clonotype with many counts. J is TRBJ1-1 and V is TRBV6-4; 10 positions match TRBD1. The germline gives CDR1 MRHNA, CDR2 SNTAGT. The CDR3 sequence is 14 residues long. V was pared by 6 bases and J by 5 bases, with 6 bases of the junction left unmatched. The chain's CDR3 is CASRDWDRGTEAFF. The DNA for the CDR3 is TGTGCCAGCAGAGATTGGGACAGGGGTACTGAAGCTTTCTTT.

This clonotype was recorded many times. The chain combines TRBV28 with TRBJ2-1, with 10 bases fitting TRBD2. V shed 6 bases, J shed 0 bases, and the junction held 5 bases outside the gene matches. This CDR3 comprises 16 residues. Germline values: CDR1 MDHEN, CDR2 SYDVKM. CDR3 DNA sequence: TGTGCCAGCAGCCGATCTAGCGGGAGCTCCTACAATGAGCAGTTCTTC. Amino acids: CASSRSSGSSYNEQFF.

This clonotype was seen many times. The V and J genes are TRBV6-6 and TRBJ2-4, with D maybe TRBD1 (5 bases). The germline V and J ends were trimmed by 5 bases and 1 base, with 15 bases remaining between them. Germline loops: CDR1 MNHNY, CDR2 SVGAGI (reference sequence). The CDR3 loop spans 16 amino acids. CDR3: CASSRKGRGAKNIQYF. The CDR3 DNA follows: TGTGCCAGCAGTCGAAAGGGAAGGGGCGCCAAAAACATTCAGTACTTC.

At least ten counts were recorded for this clonotype. The chain joins TRBV27 to TRBJ1-2, with D maybe TRBD1 (6 bases). The CDR3 is 13 amino acids. CDR1 MNHEY and CDR2 SMNVEV come from the germline V gene (reference sequence). V dropped 5 bases and J dropped 2 bases, with 9 bases sitting between them. The CDR3 reads CASSKQGNYGYTF. DNA for the CDR3: TGTGCCAGCAGTAAACAGGGCAACTATGGCTACACCTTC.

With respect to this clonotype: A far more abundant clone sits one base away, making this likely a read error. The chain carries TRBV28 and TRBJ1-1; D gene unclear. The CDR3 has 13 residues. Germline CDR1 MDHEN, CDR2 SYDVKM. The germline V and J ends were trimmed by 1 base and 1 base, with 4 bases remaining between them. The CDR3 coding sequence is TGTGCCAGCAGTTTATCCGGGAACACTGAAGCTTTCTTT. Encoded protein: CASSLSGNTEAFF.

There are many counts of this clonotype. The genes are TRBV30 and TRBJ2-7; D is possibly TRBD2 (5 bases). Between the trimmed V and J ends, which lost 2 bases and 0 bases, there was a span of 17 bases. The CDR3 is made up of 16 amino acids. In germline, CDR1 is GTSNPN, CDR2 SVGIG (reference sequence). In nucleotides, the CDR3 is TGTGCCTGGAGTTACCCGCCGGGCGGGCGCTCCTACGAGCAGTACTTC. Translation: CAWSYPPGGRSYEQYF.

This clonotype appeared a single time. J is TRBJ2-2 and V is TRBV10-3, with 7 positions matching TRBD2. CDR1 is ENHRY, CDR2 SYGVKD, per germline. V shed 6 bases, J shed 3 bases, and the junction held 4 bases outside the gene matches. The CDR3 length is 14 residues. Here the CDR3 reads CAISREADTGELFF. The CDR3 DNA follows: TGTGCCATCAGCCGGGAGGCGGACACCGGGGAGCTGTTTTTT.

The genes are TRBV12-3 or TRBV12-4 and TRBJ1-1, with D possibly being TRBD1 (6 bases). The CDR3 runs to 15 residues. The V and J ends lost 6 bases and 3 bases respectively, with 17 bases between them. The CDR3, as DNA: TGTGCCAGCAGCCGGGGGCCAGGGACCGACACTGAAGCTTTCTTT. This encodes CASSRGPGTDTEAFF.

This clonotype was seen ten or more times. The chain joins TRBV27 to TRBJ2-5, with 9 bases identical to TRBD1. V lost 6 bases and J lost 4; bases outside the gene matches: 9. CDR3 length: 15 residues. CDR1 is MNHEY and CDR2 is SMNVEV in the germline V gene (reference sequence). The CDR3 spells CASRSTGGWGETQYF. The CDR3 coding sequence is TGTGCCAGCAGATCTACAGGGGGCTGGGGAGAGACCCAGTACTTC.

As regards this clonotype: Given a far larger clone just one base away, this is likely a sequencing read error. This sequence joins TRBV5-5 and TRBJ2-1; TRBD2 matches 8 bases. The CDR3 spans 15 residues. The germline V gene has CDR1 SGHKS and CDR2 YYEKEE (reference sequence). CDR3 amino acids: CVSSGSGENYNEQFF. Written as DNA, the CDR3 is TGCGTCAGCAGCGGGAGCGGGGAGAATTACAATGAGCAGTTCTTC.